This TCR beta chain was sequenced during a study of immune evolution from preneoplasia to lung adenocarcinoma. V lost 3 bases and J 4 bases, leaving 9 bases between the germline ends. Germline values: CDR1 LNHDA, CDR2 SQIVND (reference sequence). This CDR3 contains 14 residues. TCRdb's copy holds only in-frame clones and misses some; the assay was immunoSEQ multiplex PCR. The sample has tens of thousands of clones, around 80% seen once. Source material: FFPE invasive lung adenocarcinoma tissue. The V and J genes are TRBV19 and TRBJ1-4; D not certain. This sequence originates from a person aged 55 to 69 with lung adenocarcinoma. As DNA, the CDR3 is TGTGCCAGTAGTATTGGGCAGCTTAATGAAAAACTGTTTTTT. This sequence encodes CASSIGQLNEKLFF.